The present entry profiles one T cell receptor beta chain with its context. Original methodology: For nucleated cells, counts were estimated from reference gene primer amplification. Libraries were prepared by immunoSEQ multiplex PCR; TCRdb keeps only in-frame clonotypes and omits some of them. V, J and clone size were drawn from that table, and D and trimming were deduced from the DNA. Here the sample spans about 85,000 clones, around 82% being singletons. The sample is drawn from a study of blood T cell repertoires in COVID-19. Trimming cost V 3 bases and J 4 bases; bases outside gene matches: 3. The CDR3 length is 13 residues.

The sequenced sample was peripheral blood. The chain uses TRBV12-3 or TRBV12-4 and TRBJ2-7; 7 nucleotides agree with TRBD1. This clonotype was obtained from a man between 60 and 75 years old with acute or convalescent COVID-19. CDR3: CASSFGTEYEQYF. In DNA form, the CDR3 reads TGTGCCAGCAGTTTTGGGACAGAGTACGAGCAGTACTTC.